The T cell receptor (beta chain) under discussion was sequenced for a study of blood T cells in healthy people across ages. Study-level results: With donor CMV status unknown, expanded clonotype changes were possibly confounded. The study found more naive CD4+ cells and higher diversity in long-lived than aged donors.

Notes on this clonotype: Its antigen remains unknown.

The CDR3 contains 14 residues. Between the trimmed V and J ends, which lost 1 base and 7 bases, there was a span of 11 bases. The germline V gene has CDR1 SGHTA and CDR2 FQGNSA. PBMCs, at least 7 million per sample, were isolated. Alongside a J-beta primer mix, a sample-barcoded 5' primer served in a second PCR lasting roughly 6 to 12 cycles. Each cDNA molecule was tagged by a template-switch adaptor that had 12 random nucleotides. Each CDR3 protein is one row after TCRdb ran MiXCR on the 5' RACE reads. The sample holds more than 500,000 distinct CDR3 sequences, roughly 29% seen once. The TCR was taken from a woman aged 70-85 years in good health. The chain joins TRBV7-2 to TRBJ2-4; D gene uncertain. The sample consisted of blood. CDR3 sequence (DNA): TGTGCCAGCAGCTTAGGATTCCTGGGCAACATTCAGTACTTC. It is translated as CASSLGFLGNIQYF.